These 11 T cell receptor beta chains originate from one sample sequenced in a study of blood T cells in healthy people across ages. A second PCR of roughly 7 to 11 cycles used a sample-barcoded 5' primer and a J-beta primer mix. TCRdb reprocessed the 5' RACE reads with MiXCR, giving one entry per CDR3 protein. The repertoire holds some 860,000 distinct CDR3 sequences, with just over 55% as singletons. Sequenced material: blood. The source of these receptors is a man aged 35 to 55 in good health.

In nucleotides, the CDR3 is TGTGCCAGCACCAAGACAGGGGGCCAAAATTCACCCCTCCACTTT. This gives the protein CASTKTGGQNSPLHF. This chain links TRBV12-3 or TRBV12-4 with TRBJ1-6; 10 nucleotides line up with TRBD1. CDR3 length equals 15 residues. With V trimmed by 7 bases and J by 7 bases, 7 bases remained unmatched.

The chain has TRBV7-3 and TRBJ2-3; the D gene is possibly TRBD2 (6 bases). Trimming removed 4 bases at V and 2 bases at J, with 13 bases between. CDR1 is SGHTA and CDR2 is FQGTGA in the germline V gene. This CDR3 has 15 residues. The CDR3 sequence is CASSSSGPPTDTQYF. CDR3 sequence (DNA): TGTGCCAGCAGCTCCAGCGGGCCTCCCACAGATACGCAGTATTTT.

This clonotype appeared a few times. The chain employs TRBV27 and TRBJ2-1, with a weak D call TRBD1 (6 bases). Trimming removed 2 bases from V and 8 bases from J, with 16 bases in between. CDR3 size: 15 residues. The germline CDR1 and CDR2 sequences are MNHEY and SMNVEV (reference sequence). CDR3 DNA: TGTGCCAGCAGTTTACAGGGGCGCCCTTGGGATGAGCAGTTCTTC. Amino acids: CASSLQGRPWDEQFF.

This clonotype was picked up one time. The rearrangement uses TRBV20-1 and TRBJ1-1; D remains ambiguous. The CDR3 loop spans 13 amino acids. CDR1 and CDR2 from the germline V gene are DFQATT and SNEGSKA (reference sequence). V was cut by 5 bases and J by 1 base, with 11 bases left in between. The CDR3 sequence is CSALFGPNTEAFF. The CDR3 DNA sequence: TGCAGTGCTCTCTTCGGGCCGAACACTGAAGCTTTCTTT.

This clonotype was recorded a few times. The rearrangement links TRBV29-1 to TRBJ2-1, with no clear D. The V and J ends lost 0 bases and 7 bases respectively, with 10 bases between them. The CDR3 runs 13 residues. In germline, CDR1 is SQVTM, CDR2 ANQGSEA. The CDR3 spells CSVEDKTVNEQFF. The DNA for the CDR3 is TGCAGCGTTGAAGATAAGACGGTTAATGAGCAGTTCTTC.

This clonotype was seen ten or more times. The chain employs TRBV28 and TRBJ2-7, with 9 bases fitting TRBD1. Germline CDR1 and CDR2: MDHEN and SYDVKM. V was clipped by 6 bases and J by 5 bases; unmatched bases: 11. The CDR3 totals 15 residues. DNA for the CDR3: TGTGCCAGCAGCCTCGGGACAGGGAACCGGGACGAGCAGTACTTC. It is translated as CASSLGTGNRDEQYF.

The gene calls are TRBV5-1 and TRBJ1-4, with TRBD1 matching over 7 bases. Trimming at V came to 0 bases and at J to 0 bases, leaving 8 bases not matched to a gene. Germline CDR1 SGHRS, CDR2 YFSETQ. This CDR3 spans 18 amino acids. Written as DNA, the CDR3 is TGCGCCAGCAGCTTGGGCCCGGGACAGACTTCAACTAATGAAAAACTGTTTTTT. Amino acid sequence: CASSLGPGQTSTNEKLFF.

The rearrangement joins TRBV6-6 to TRBJ2-3, with a tentative D call TRBD2 (7 bases). The CDR3 spans 14 residues. The germline V gene has CDR1 MNHNY and CDR2 SVGAGI (reference sequence). V was clipped by 7 bases and J by 6 bases, with 17 bases between them. The CDR3 DNA reads TGTGCCAGCACGATCGGGGGGCGATCGGATACGCAGTATTTT. Protein sequence: CASTIGGRSDTQYF.

The chain has TRBV6-5 and TRBJ2-7; TRBD1 matches 9 bases. This CDR3 has 14 residues. The ends lost 6 bases at V and 2 bases at J; junction bases unmatched: 5. In germline, CDR1 is MNHEY, CDR2 SVGAGI. CDR3: CASRVDRGTYEQYF. The CDR3 nucleotides read TGTGCCAGCAGAGTGGACAGGGGTACCTACGAGCAGTACTTC.

The J gene is TRBJ1-1, the V gene TRBV12-3 or TRBV12-4; a possible D gene is TRBD1 (6 bases). This CDR3 is 18 amino acids long. Trimming shortened V by 0 bases and J by 5 bases, and 22 bases separated the two germline ends. The CDR3 nucleotides are TGTGCCAGCAGTTTAGCCCTGGGGGGGGAAGAAGGGGGAACTGAAGCTTTCTTT. Its protein product is CASSLALGGEEGGTEAFF.

The chain has TRBV9 and TRBJ1-1; perhaps TRBD1 as D (5 bases). Looked up from germline, CDR1 is SGDLS and CDR2 is YYNGEE. Trimming took 3 bases from V and 3 from J, leaving 15 bases between them. CDR3 length: 15 amino acids. The CDR3 sequence: CASSEFWGRDTEAFF. CDR3 bases: TGTGCCAGCAGCGAGTTTTGGGGCCGGGACACTGAAGCTTTCTTT.